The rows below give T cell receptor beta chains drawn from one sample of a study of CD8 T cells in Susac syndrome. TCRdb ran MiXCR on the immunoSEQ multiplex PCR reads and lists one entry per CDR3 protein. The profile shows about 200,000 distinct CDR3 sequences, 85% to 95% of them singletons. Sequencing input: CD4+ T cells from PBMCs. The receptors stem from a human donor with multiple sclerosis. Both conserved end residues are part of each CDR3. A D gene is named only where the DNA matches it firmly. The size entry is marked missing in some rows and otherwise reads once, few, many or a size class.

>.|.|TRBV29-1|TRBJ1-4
TGCAGCGTTGCGGAAAAGGGAGGTGAAAAACTGTTTTTT
CSVAEKGGEKLFF
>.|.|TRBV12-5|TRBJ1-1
TGTGCTAGTGGTTTGGGGTGGGACGGCCTCACTGAAGCTTTCTTT
CASGLGWDGLTEAFF
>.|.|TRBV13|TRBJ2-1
TGTGCCGGCGAAATCAATGAGCAGTTCTTC
CAGEINEQFF
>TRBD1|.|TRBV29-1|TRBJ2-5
TGCAGCGTTGGGACAGGGAGTCAAGAGACCCAGTACTTC
CSVGTGSQETQYF
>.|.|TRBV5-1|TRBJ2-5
TGCGCCAGCAGCTTGGAGTCGAGAGAGACCCAGTACTTC
CASSLESRETQYF
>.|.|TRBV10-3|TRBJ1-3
TGTGCCATCAGTGGAGTTGCTCCCGGCTCTGGAAACACCATATATTTT
CAISGVAPGSGNTIYF
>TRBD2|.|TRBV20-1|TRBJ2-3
TGCAGTGCTCCAACTCTAGCGGGGGGGACAGATACGCAGTATTTT
CSAPTLAGGTDTQYF
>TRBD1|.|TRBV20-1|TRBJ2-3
TGCAGTGTATCTCACAGGGGAGATACGCAGTATTTT
CSVSHRGDTQYF
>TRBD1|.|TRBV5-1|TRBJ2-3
TGCGCCAGCAGCCTCCGGGACAGGGGGCATGATACGCAGTATTTT
CASSLRDRGHDTQYF
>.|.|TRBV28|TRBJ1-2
TGTGCCAGCAGTCCCATTATGGGGCGGGTAGGTGGCTACACCTTC
CASSPIMGRVGGYTF
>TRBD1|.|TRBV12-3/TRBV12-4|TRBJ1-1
TGTGCCAGCAGTTGGGACAGTAACACTGAAGCTTTCTTT
CASSWDSNTEAFF
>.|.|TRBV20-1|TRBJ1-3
TGCAGTGCTAGAGATTCCGGGGTAGAAAACACCATATATTTT
CSARDSGVENTIYF
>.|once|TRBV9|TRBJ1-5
TGTGCCAGCAGCGTAGCTTGGGTAGCCGATTGCAATCAGCCCCAGCATTTT
CASSVAWVADCNQPQHF
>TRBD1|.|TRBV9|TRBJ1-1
TGTGCCAGCAGCCAAAGACAGGGGGCGGGCACTGAAGCTTTCTTT
CASSQRQGAGTEAFF
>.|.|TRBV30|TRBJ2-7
TGTGCCTGGGGTGTGGGGGGATCCTACGAGCAGTACTTC
CAWGVGGSYEQYF
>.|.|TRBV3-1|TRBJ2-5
TGTGCCAGCAGCCAAGCACTAGAGACCCAGTACTTC
CASSQALETQYF
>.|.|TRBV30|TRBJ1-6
TGTGCCTGGAGTGAATGGGCTTCACCCCTCCACTTT
CAWSEWASPLHF
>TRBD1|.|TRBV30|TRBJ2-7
TGTGCCTGGAGTAGGTATAGTGCCGGGACAGGGGTGGGAGAGCAGTACTTC
CAWSRYSAGTGVGEQYF
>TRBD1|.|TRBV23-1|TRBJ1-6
TGCGCCAGCAGTCGATCGCCGGGACAGAAGAATAATTCACCCCTCCACTTT
CASSRSPGQKNNSPLHF
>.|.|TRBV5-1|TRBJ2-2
TGCGCCAGCAGCTTGGCCCGGGAGCTGTTTTTT
CASSLARELFF
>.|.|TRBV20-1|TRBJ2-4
TGCAGTGCAGAGAAGGACAGACACCTAGCCAAAAACATTCAGTACTTC
CSAEKDRHLAKNIQYF
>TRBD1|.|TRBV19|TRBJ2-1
TGTGCCAGTAGTGACAGGGGAGTGAGTGAGCAGTTCTTC
CASSDRGVSEQFF
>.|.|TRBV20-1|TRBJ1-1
TGCAGTGCTAGGGAGGGAATCGCTGAAGCTTTCTTT
CSAREGIAEAFF
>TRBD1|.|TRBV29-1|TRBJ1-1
TGCAGCGTTCCGCCCGGGACAGGGATTAACACTGAAGCTTTCTTT
CSVPPGTGINTEAFF
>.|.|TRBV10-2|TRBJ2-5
TGCGCCAGCACTGCTCTAGGGGAGACCCAGTACTTC
CASTALGETQYF
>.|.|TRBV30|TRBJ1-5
TGTGCCTGGGGGGGTCCGGGGCTCAATCAGCCCCAGCATTTT
CAWGGPGLNQPQHF
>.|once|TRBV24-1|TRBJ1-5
TGTGCCACCAGTGATAATGGGGATCAGCCCCAGCATTTT
CATSDNGDQPQHF
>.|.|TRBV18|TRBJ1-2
TGTGCCAGCTCACCACAGGAGAACTATGGCTACACCTTC
CASSPQENYGYTF
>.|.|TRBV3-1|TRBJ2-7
TGTGCCAGCAGCCAAGTTGCAGTTTTGGGTCGGGAGCAGTACTTC
CASSQVAVLGREQYF
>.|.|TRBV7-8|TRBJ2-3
TGTGCCAGCAGCGTAATAATCACAGATACGCAGTATTTT
CASSVIITDTQYF
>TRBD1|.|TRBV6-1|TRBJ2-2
TGTGCCAGCAGTGAACCGGGACAGGGAAACGGGGAGCTGTTTTTT
CASSEPGQGNGELFF
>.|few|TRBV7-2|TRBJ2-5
TGTGCCAGCAGCCCGGAGGGGGAGACCCAGTACTTC
CASSPEGETQYF
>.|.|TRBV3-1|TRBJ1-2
TGTGCCAGCAGCCAAGCAGGCACGGGGGTTCGTGGCTACACCTTC
CASSQAGTGVRGYTF
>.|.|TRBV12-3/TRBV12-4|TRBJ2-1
TGTGCCAGCAGTTTATACCCAGGGCAGTTGGGCAATGAGCAGTTCTTC
CASSLYPGQLGNEQFF
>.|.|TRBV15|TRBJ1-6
TGTGCCACCAGCAGAGCTCCGGAGGGGAATTCACCCCTCCACTTT
CATSRAPEGNSPLHF
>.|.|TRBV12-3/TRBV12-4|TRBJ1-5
TGTGCCAGCAGCTCGGGACCGAGCAATCAGCCCCAGCATTTT
CASSSGPSNQPQHF
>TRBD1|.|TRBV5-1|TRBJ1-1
TGCGCCAGCAGCTTGGACGGGACAGGGGGCCTTGACACTGAAGCTTTCTTT
CASSLDGTGGLDTEAFF
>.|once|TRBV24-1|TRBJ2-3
TGTGCCACCAGTGACCGAACGATTCCCGATACGCAGTATTTT
CATSDRTIPDTQYF
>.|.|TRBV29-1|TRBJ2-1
TGCAGCGTTGGACACTTACTCTACAATGAGCAGTTCTTC
CSVGHLLYNEQFF